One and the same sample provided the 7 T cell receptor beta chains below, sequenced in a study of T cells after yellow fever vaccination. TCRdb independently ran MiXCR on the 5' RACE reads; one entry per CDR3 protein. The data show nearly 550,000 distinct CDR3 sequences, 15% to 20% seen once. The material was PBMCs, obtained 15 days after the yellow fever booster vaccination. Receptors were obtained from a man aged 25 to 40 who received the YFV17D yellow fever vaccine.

Here the CDR3 reads CSVAGTGANVLTF. CDR3 nucleotide sequence: TGCAGCGTTGCGGGGACTGGGGCCAACGTCCTGACTTTC. The J gene is TRBJ2-6, the V gene TRBV29-1; weak D call: TRBD2 (5 bases). Germline assignment: CDR1 SQVTM and CDR2 ANQGSEA. Between the trimmed V and J ends, which lost 4 bases and 2 bases, there was a span of 6 bases. The CDR3 contains 13 residues. Combining the CDR3 with reference TRBV29-1 and TRBJ2-6 gives the whole variable domain SAVISQKPSRDICQRGTSLTIQCQVDSQVTMMFWYRQQPGQSLTLIATANQGSEATYESGFVIDKFPISRPNLTFSTLTVSNMSPEDSSIYLCSVAGTGANVLTFGAGSRLTVL.

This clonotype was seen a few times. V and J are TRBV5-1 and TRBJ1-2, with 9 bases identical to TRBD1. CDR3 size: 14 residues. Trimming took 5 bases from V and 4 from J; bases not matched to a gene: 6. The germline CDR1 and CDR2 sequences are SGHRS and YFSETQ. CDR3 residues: CASRPGQGSYGYTF. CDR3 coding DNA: TGCGCCAGCAGGCCCGGACAGGGGAGCTATGGCTACACCTTC. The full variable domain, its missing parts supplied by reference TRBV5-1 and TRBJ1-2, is KAGVTQTPRYLIKTRGQQVTLSCSPISGHRSVSWYQQTPGQGLQFLFEYFSETQRNKGNFPGRFSGRQFSNSRSEMNVSTLELGDSALYLCASRPGQGSYGYTFGSGTRLTVV.

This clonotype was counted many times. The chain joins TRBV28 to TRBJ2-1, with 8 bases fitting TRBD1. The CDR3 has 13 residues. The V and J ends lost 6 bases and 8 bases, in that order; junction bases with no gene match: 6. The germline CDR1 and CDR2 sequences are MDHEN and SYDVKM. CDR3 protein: CASSQTGEDEQFF. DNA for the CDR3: TGTGCCAGCAGCCAGACAGGGGAAGATGAGCAGTTCTTC.

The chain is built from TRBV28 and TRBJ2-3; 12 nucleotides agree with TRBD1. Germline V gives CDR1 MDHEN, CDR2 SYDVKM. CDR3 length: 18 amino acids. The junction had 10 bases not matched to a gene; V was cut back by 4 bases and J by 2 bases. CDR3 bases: TGTGCCAGCAGTTCGGGACAGGGGGCCCTTGGATACACAGATACGCAGTATTTT. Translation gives CASSSGQGALGYTDTQYF.

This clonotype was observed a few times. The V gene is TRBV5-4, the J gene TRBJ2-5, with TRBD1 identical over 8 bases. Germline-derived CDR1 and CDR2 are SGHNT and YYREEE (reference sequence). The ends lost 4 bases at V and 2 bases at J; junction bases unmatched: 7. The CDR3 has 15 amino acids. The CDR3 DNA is TGTGCCAGCAGCCACGTGACAGGGGAACAAGAGACCCAGTACTTC. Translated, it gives CASSHVTGEQETQYF.

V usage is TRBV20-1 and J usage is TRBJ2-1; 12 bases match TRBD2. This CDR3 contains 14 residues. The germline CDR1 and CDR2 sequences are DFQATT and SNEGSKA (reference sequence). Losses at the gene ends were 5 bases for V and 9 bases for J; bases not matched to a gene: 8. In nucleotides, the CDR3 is TGCAGTGCTCCTCAGACTAGCGGGAGATCTGAGCAGTTCTTC. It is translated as CSAPQTSGRSEQFF.

The CDR3 region has the DNA TGTGCCAGCAGTACTATGAACAGGGGCTACACCGGGGAGCTGTTTTTT. Amino acid sequence: CASSTMNRGYTGELFF. This chain links TRBV6-2 or TRBV6-3 with TRBJ2-2, with TRBD1 matching over 7 bases. Germline V gives CDR1 MNHEY, CDR2 SVGEGT. Trimming at V came to 5 bases and at J to 3 bases, leaving 9 bases not matched to a gene. The CDR3 has 16 residues.